This T cell receptor (beta chain) was sequenced in a study of T-cell memory formation after mild COVID-19 (dated by TCRdb to the early 2020s). Looking at the study overall: TCR sequence clusters from the two donors were found to be largely donor specific. T-cell clones expanding and contracting after mild COVID-19 in a couple of donors were tracked by longitudinal TCRalpha and TCRbeta repertoire sequencing. Two young, previously healthy adult volunteers made up the cohort, one male and one female.

Deletion took 0 bases off V and 3 bases off J, with a span of 12 bases between the germline ends. The CDR3, from cysteine to phenylalanine, totals 16 residues. Just CDR3 DNA is preserved here, 48 bases in frame from base 1. The germline V gene sets CDR1 to SGHTA and CDR2 to FQGNSA. What the authors observed across the whole study: Contracting CD4+ clones appeared mostly in the CM and EM memory subsets, whereas CD8+ clones were enriched in EMRA. Some responding clones were detected in pre-infection memory, which suggested that pre-existing cross-reactive memory T cells had joined the SARS-CoV-2 response. Clones contracting from day 15 to 85 had balanced CD4/CD8 phenotypes, while a second wave expanding from day 15 to 37 was biased towards CD4+. The study included only two mild cases, and larger cohorts that include severe cases with pre-infection samples were judged to be necessary. SARS-CoV-2 specificity of the second-wave clones peaking on day 37 was not confirmed.

Sequenced using an Illumina NovaSeq 6000. cDNA libraries for TCRalpha and TCRbeta were prepared by 5'RACE using constant-segment primers, with sample barcodes and unique molecular identifiers added. Trizol reagent was used to extract RNA from every sample. Libraries were amplified in two PCR steps, with a second sample barcode and Illumina TruSeq adapters added in the second step. Sequencing of libraries was performed on an Illumina NovaSeq with 2 x 150 bp paired-end reads. The published analysis was carried out like this. Demultiplexing of reads and collapsing into UMI-guided consensus sequences were performed with migec v1.2.7. Using mixcr v2.1.11, UMI consensuses were aligned to TRA and TRB V and J templates and then assembled into clonotypes. A clonotype was counted as expanded or contracted only when both edgeR and NoisET called the clonotype significant, with the noise models trained on biological replicates. For edgeR calls, the thresholds were a false discovery rate-adjusted p below 0.01 and a log2 fold-change of 1. As an exploratory analysis of dynamics, max-normalized trajectories of the 1000 most abundant clonotypes were examined by PCA with hierarchical clustering. Separately sequenced CD4+ and CD8+ repertoires were used to assign the CD4 or CD8 phenotype of responding clones. The raw public reads went through TCRdb reprocessing: fastp at Q25, MiXCR clone calling, in-frame beta chains kept. All rows with the same CDR3 protein become a single entry with the most common DNA and genes. These V and J calls rely on TCRdb rather than the paper's analysis. The sample contains 250,000 to 300,000 distinct CDR3 sequences, roughly 8.2% of them found a single time. The top ten hold about 22% of the sample.

This clonotype was counted between two and nine times. It lacks a known antigen. No much larger clone is present one base from it, and per-base qualities are unavailable. Ficoll-Paque density gradient centrifugation was the method used to isolate PBMCs. The clonotype was recovered from a man between 18 and 29 years old who had mild COVID-19 (a few samples of this study predate the infection). The sample titles of this study are shuffled in the database, so cell type and time point are left out; the donor was told from shared clones. The sample was PBMCs or a T cell subset sorted from them (not recorded which). The rearranged segments are TRBV7-2 and TRBJ1-3; TRBD1 might be the D gene, on 5 matching bases. In nucleotides, the sequence is TGTGCCAGCAGCTTAGCCGGGCGGGGACTTGGAAACACCATATATTTT. Translation gives CASSLAGRGLGNTIYF.